This T cell receptor (beta chain) is from a study of STAT5B mutations in CD4+ large granular lymphocyte leukemia. CDR1 and CDR2 (germline): MNHEY, SVGAGI. The CDR3 length is 15 residues. The V segment lost 6 bases and the J segment 8 bases; nucleotides outside the gene matches: 11. The data were produced by immunoSEQ multiplex PCR, yet TCRdb's version contains in-frame clones alone and is incomplete. The sample has over 30,000 clones; nearly 90% are singletons. This receptor was taken from a human donor in good health. The sequenced sample consisted of CD4+ T cells from blood buffy coats. This chain links TRBV6-5 with TRBJ1-2; TRBD1 matches at 11 bases. Here the CDR3 DNA reads TGTGCCAGCAGAACGGGACAGGGGGGTGGGGCGGGCTACACCTTC. Translating gives CASRTGQGGGAGYTF.